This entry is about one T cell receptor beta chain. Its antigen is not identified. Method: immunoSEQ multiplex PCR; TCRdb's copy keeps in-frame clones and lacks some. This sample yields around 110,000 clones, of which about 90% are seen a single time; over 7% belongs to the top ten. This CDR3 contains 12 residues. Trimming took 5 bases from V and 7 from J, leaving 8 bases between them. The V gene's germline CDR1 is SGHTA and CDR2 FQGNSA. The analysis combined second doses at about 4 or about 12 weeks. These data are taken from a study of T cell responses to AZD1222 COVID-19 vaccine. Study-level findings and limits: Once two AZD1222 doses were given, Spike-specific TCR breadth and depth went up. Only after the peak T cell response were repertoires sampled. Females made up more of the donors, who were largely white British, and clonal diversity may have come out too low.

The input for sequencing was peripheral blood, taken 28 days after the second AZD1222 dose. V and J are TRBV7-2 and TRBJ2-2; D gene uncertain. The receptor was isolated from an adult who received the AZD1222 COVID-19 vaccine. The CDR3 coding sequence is TGTGCCAGCAGCGGAGTGGGCGGGGAGCTGTTTTTT. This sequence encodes CASSGVGGELFF. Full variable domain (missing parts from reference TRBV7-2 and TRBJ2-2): GAGVSQSPSNKVTEKGKDVELRCDPISGHTALYWYRQSLGQGLEFLIYFQGNSAPDKSGLPSDRFSAERTGGSVSTLTIQRTQQEDSAVYLCASSGVGGELFFGEGSRLTVL.